This entry is about one T cell receptor beta chain. This entry belongs to a study of blood T cell repertoires in COVID-19. Turning to the study itself: PBMCs, B-cell-depleted T cells, or T cells were the source of the cDNA or gDNA that made up the material.

This CDR3 is built from 17 residues. The V gene end was trimmed by 1 base and the J gene end by 4 bases; junction bases not matched to a gene: 12. Germline values: CDR1 KGHDR, CDR2 SFDVKD. Method: immunoSEQ multiplex PCR; TCRdb's copy keeps in-frame clones and lacks some. The sample lists 300,000 to 450,000 clones, 75% to 90% occurring once. Material: PBMCs or T cells enriched from blood (not recorded which). The TCR was taken from a man aged 18 to 35 who had recovered from COVID-19. The V and J genes are TRBV24-1 and TRBJ2-7; 7 nucleotides line up with TRBD1. Here the CDR3 DNA reads TGTGCCACCAGTGATTTCAAACCCGGGACAGCGATATACGAGCAGTACTTC. It encodes CATSDFKPGTAIYEQYF.